These T cell receptor beta chains were read from a single sample in a study of blood T cell repertoires in COVID-19. TCRdb keeps only in-frame clones here, not all; method: immunoSEQ multiplex PCR. Of under 300,000 clones detected, 89% appear once; the ten largest clones hold approximately 2.2%. The sequencing sample was made of peripheral blood. These TCRs come from a man between 50 and 59 years old with acute or convalescent COVID-19. The CDR3 runs from the conserved cysteine through the conserved F or W. The size entry is marked missing in some rows and otherwise reads once, few, many or a size class.

CDR3: CASSPSGTGVTYGYTF
V: TRBV7-3
length: 16
size: once
J: TRBJ1-2

CDR3: CASSPQGSYNEQFF
V: TRBV7-2
length: 14
size: -
J: TRBJ2-1

CDR3: CSVISTGAVREQYF
V: TRBV29-1
length: 14
size: once
J: TRBJ2-7

CDR3: CASSPGLRRSYNSPLHF
V: TRBV5-8
length: 17
size: few
J: TRBJ1-6

CDR3: CASSGMGQGVLAQHF
V: TRBV2
length: 15
size: few
J: TRBJ1-5

CDR3: CASSVGGTGGVEKLFF
V: TRBV9
length: 16
size: -
J: TRBJ1-4

CDR3: CASSQPRKGVTEAFF
V: TRBV4-1
length: 15
size: few
J: TRBJ1-1

CDR3: CSVERGQNEKLFF
V: TRBV29-1
length: 13
size: once
J: TRBJ1-4

CDR3: CASRIVASTYNSPLHF
V: TRBV27
length: 16
size: once
J: TRBJ1-6

CDR3: CASSITGGNYEQYF
V: TRBV19
length: 14
size: once
J: TRBJ2-7

CDR3: CASSVGPGGYGYTF
V: TRBV9
length: 14
size: -
J: TRBJ1-2

CDR3: CASSEGDVWTEAFF
V: TRBV10-1
length: 14
size: -
J: TRBJ1-1

CDR3: CASSNGLTGLGQYF
V: TRBV10-1
length: 14
size: -
J: TRBJ2-3

CDR3: CASSFKSWAGFGEQYF
V: TRBV5-4
length: 16
size: -
J: TRBJ2-7

CDR3: CASSYGTANSPLHF
V: TRBV14
length: 14
size: -
J: TRBJ1-6

CDR3: CASSQEGRGGGELFF
V: TRBV4-1
length: 15
size: -
J: TRBJ2-2

CDR3: CASSHKSGHNEKLFF
V: TRBV3-1/TRBV3-2
length: 15
size: -
J: TRBJ1-4

CDR3: CASNLGTVENTIYF
V: TRBV19
length: 14
size: -
J: TRBJ1-3

CDR3: CSASKVISDYGYTF
V: TRBV20-1
length: 14
size: -
J: TRBJ1-2

CDR3: CSASMGPYNSPLHF
V: TRBV20-1
length: 14
size: -
J: TRBJ1-6

CDR3: CASSAAGNQPQHF
V: TRBV9
length: 13
size: -
J: TRBJ1-5

CDR3: CSAREGTGTFF
V: TRBV20-1
length: 11
size: few
J: TRBJ1-1

CDR3: CASSRRGTQYF
V: TRBV12-3/TRBV12-4
length: 11
size: -
J: TRBJ2-5

CDR3: CASGGTGAYEQYF
V: TRBV27
length: 13
size: -
J: TRBJ2-7